Listed below are T cell receptor beta chains from one sample, sequenced in a study of OX40 agonist ivuxolimab in advanced cancers. The assay was immunoSEQ multiplex PCR, and TCRdb's table has in-frame clones only and misses some. This table has about 61,000 clones, around 82% appearing once. The specimen was CD4+ or CD8+ T cells sorted from blood, collected in a trial of the OX40 agonist ivuxolimab. These receptors all stem from an adult with an advanced solid tumor such as melanoma, head and neck, liver or kidney cancer. CDR3s include the opening cysteine and the closing phenylalanine or tryptophan. A D gene is named only where the DNA matches it firmly. The listing skips clone size in some rows; elsewhere it reads once, few, many or a size class.

abundance | j_gene | v_gene | d_gene | CDR3nt | CDR3aa
. | TRBJ2-6 | TRBV6-1 | . | TGTGCCAGCAGAAAAGCAGGGTCCGGGGCCAACGTCCTGACTTTC | CASRKAGSGANVLTF
. | TRBJ2-6 | TRBV25-1 | . | TGTGCCAGCAGTGATGGGTTCGGGACACCTGGGGCCAACGTCCTGACTTTC | CASSDGFGTPGANVLTF
. | TRBJ2-3 | TRBV19 | TRBD1 | TGTGCCAGTAGTAGGGACAGGGATCAAAACACAGATACGCAGTATTTT | CASSRDRDQNTDTQYF
. | TRBJ2-3 | TRBV19 | . | TGTGCCAGTAGTATAGGGGGTCCGGGCCAGAGCACAGATACGCAGTATTTT | CASSIGGPGQSTDTQYF
. | TRBJ2-2 | TRBV10-2 | . | TGCGCCGCCAGGGGAACCGGGGAGCTGTTTTTT | CAARGTGELFF
. | TRBJ1-2 | TRBV5-6 | . | TGTGCCAGCAGCTTGGAGGGGAGGTATGGCTACACCTTC | CASSLEGRYGYTF
. | TRBJ2-7 | TRBV28 | . | TGTGCCAGCAGTTTTCCTCTCGGGTACGAGCAGTACTTC | CASSFPLGYEQYF
. | TRBJ2-7 | TRBV9 | . | TGTGCCAGCAGCGTAGGGTCCGGGCAGGGTGCGAGGGAGCAGTACTTC | CASSVGSGQGAREQYF
. | TRBJ2-5 | TRBV29-1 | . | TGCAGCGTTGAGGGCGGGTCAGGGGTAACGGAGACCCAGTACTTC | CSVEGGSGVTETQYF
. | TRBJ2-7 | TRBV11-2 | . | TGTGCCAGCAGCTCCGGAGGAATGGACTACGAGCAGTACTTC | CASSSGGMDYEQYF
few | TRBJ1-2 | TRBV2 | . | TGTGCCAGCAGCCTGAGTCGTGGGGCGGATTATGGCTACACCTTC | CASSLSRGADYGYTF
. | TRBJ1-2 | TRBV30 | TRBD1 | TGTGCCTGGAGTCCCGGGACAGGGCTTAACTATGGCTACACCTTC | CAWSPGTGLNYGYTF
. | TRBJ1-2 | TRBV30 | . | TGTGCCTGGGCGCCCCTGGACACAGAGAGTGATGGCTACACCTTC | CAWAPLDTESDGYTF
. | TRBJ2-1 | TRBV7-8 | TRBD2 | TGTGCCAGCAGCTTACGGACTAGCGGGAGACTATACAATGAGCAGTTCTTC | CASSLRTSGRLYNEQFF
. | TRBJ2-1 | TRBV5-4 | TRBD1 | TGTGCCAGCAGACCCGGGACAGGCAGGGAGCAGTTCTTC | CASRPGTGREQFF
. | TRBJ2-6 | TRBV21-1 | . | TGTGCCAGCAGCAAAGTAGAAGGCAGAAGGCAACTCGGGGCCAACGTCCTGACTTTC | CASSKVEGRRQLGANVLTF
. | TRBJ2-1 | TRBV5-1 | . | TGCGCCAGCAGCCTGAGTCATGAGCAGTTCTTC | CASSLSHEQFF
. | TRBJ2-1 | TRBV28 | . | TGTGCCAGCAGAGCGGGCGACGGAGAGAATGAGCAGTTCTTC | CASRAGDGENEQFF
once | TRBJ2-2 | TRBV4-3 | TRBD2 | TGCGCCAGCAGCCAACCGACTAGCAGGAACACCGGGGAGCTGTTTTTT | CASSQPTSRNTGELFF
. | TRBJ2-7 | TRBV6-5 | TRBD2 | TGTGCCAGCAGTTTTTCGGGGGGGAGACCCTACGAGCAGTACTTC | CASSFSGGRPYEQYF
. | TRBJ2-1 | TRBV2 | . | TGTGCCAGCAGTGCGTATGGTGAGCAGTTCTTC | CASSAYGEQFF
. | TRBJ2-3 | TRBV7-2 | . | TGTGCCAGCAGCTTTAACGGGATGAGCACAGATACGCAGTATTTT | CASSFNGMSTDTQYF
. | TRBJ1-2 | TRBV28 | TRBD1 | TGTGCCAGCAGTCACGGGACAGAGTACTATGGCTACACCTTC | CASSHGTEYYGYTF
. | TRBJ2-1 | TRBV5-8 | . | TGTGCCAGCAGCTTGCAGTCGGGTGGGTCCGTTGAGCAGTTCTTC | CASSLQSGGSVEQFF
. | TRBJ2-7 | TRBV6-5 | . | TGTGCCAGCAGTTACTCCCGGACAGGGAGGGGGGAGCAGTACTTC | CASSYSRTGRGEQYF
. | TRBJ2-7 | TRBV28 | . | TGTGCCAGCAGTTTAGGCATGGGCAGGACCTACGAGCAGTACTTC | CASSLGMGRTYEQYF
. | TRBJ2-7 | TRBV6-6 | TRBD1 | TGTGCCAGCAGTCGACAGGGGAGCTCCTACGAGCAGTACTTC | CASSRQGSSYEQYF
. | TRBJ2-1 | TRBV19 | TRBD2 | TGTGCCAGTACCTCCACACGGGGGAGGGTGAGCAATGAGCAGTTCTTC | CASTSTRGRVSNEQFF
. | TRBJ1-5 | TRBV5-1 | . | TGCGCCAGCAGCCCCATCTCCCCCCAGGCCCAGCATTTT | CASSPISPQAQHF
. | TRBJ2-7 | TRBV30 | TRBD1 | TGTGCCACTTACAGGGGTTCCTCCTACGAGCAGTACTTC | CATYRGSSYEQYF
. | TRBJ1-1 | TRBV29-1 | . | TGCAGCGTCCGAGTTACAGGGTCGACTGAAGCTTTCTTT | CSVRVTGSTEAFF
. | TRBJ1-5 | TRBV2 | . | TGTGCCAGCACCCTGGACAGATTCAATCAGCCCCAGCATTTT | CASTLDRFNQPQHF
. | TRBJ1-5 | TRBV5-1 | . | TGCGCCAGCAGCCCTAGTACAGGGCACCAGCCCCAGCATTTT | CASSPSTGHQPQHF
. | TRBJ1-3 | TRBV7-8 | TRBD1 | TGTGCCAGCAGCTTAGCGTGGAGGGGGCCTGGAAACACCATATATTTT | CASSLAWRGPGNTIYF
few | TRBJ1-5 | TRBV28 | TRBD1 | TGTGCCAGCAGAGAAGGACAGGACCATCAGCCCCAGCATTTT | CASREGQDHQPQHF
. | TRBJ2-3 | TRBV6-1 | TRBD2 | TGTGCCAGCAGTGGACTAGCGGGAGCGGGGGATACGCAGTATTTT | CASSGLAGAGDTQYF
. | TRBJ1-4 | TRBV6-4 | . | TGTGCCAGCAGTGTAACAGGTGCGGGGGAAAAACTGTTTTTT | CASSVTGAGEKLFF
many | TRBJ1-3 | TRBV15 | . | TGTGCCACCAGCAGAGATCTCGGGAGCTCTGGAAACACCATATATTTT | CATSRDLGSSGNTIYF
. | TRBJ2-1 | TRBV7-8 | . | TGTGCCAGCAGCCCTCTAGCGTATGAGCAGTTCTTC | CASSPLAYEQFF
. | TRBJ1-1 | TRBV11-1 | . | TGTGCCAGCAGCGCGGGACGGCAGAACACTGAAGCTTTCTTT | CASSAGRQNTEAFF
. | TRBJ2-5 | TRBV28 | TRBD1 | TGTGCCAGCAGGGTACAGGGGGCAGGCCAAGAGACCCAGTACTTC | CASRVQGAGQETQYF
once | TRBJ2-3 | TRBV6-4 | . | TGTGCCAGCAGTCTAACTAGAACAGATACGCAGTATTTT | CASSLTRTDTQYF